This T cell receptor beta chain was captured in a study of blood T cell repertoires in COVID-19. About the study: The United States, Italy and Spain were the sources of the acute and convalescent COVID-19 samples.

Method: immunoSEQ multiplex PCR; TCRdb's copy keeps in-frame clones and lacks some. The sample carries more than 200,000 clones, 80% to 90% recorded once. Everyone who took part was roughly 18 to 95 years old, and they came from about 25 US areas. Participant reports of clinical history set cohort assignment. Cohort 3 donors counted as recovered after two negative PCRs, clearance, or resolved symptoms. CDR3 length equals 15 residues. V shed 4 bases and J shed 12 bases, with 25 bases lying between them. CDR1 and CDR2 from the germline V gene are MGHDK and SYGVNS. What was sequenced was PBMCs or T cells enriched from blood (not recorded which). The origin of this receptor is a woman in her twenties or thirties who had recovered from COVID-19. V gene TRBV25-1 combines with J gene TRBJ2-7, with a tentative D call TRBD2 (6 bases). The CDR3 reads CASSVTGTHLTTMYF. DNA for the CDR3: TGTGCCAGCAGTGTAACCGGGACTCATTTGACTACGATGTACTTC.